This entry lists 30 T cell receptor beta chains sequenced from one sample in a study of shared clonotypes between healthy human individuals. The protocol was immunoSEQ multiplex PCR, while the TCRdb copy is restricted to in-frame clones and leaves out a portion. This table has about 1 million clones, about 74% appearing once. Sequenced input: memory CD4+ T cells sorted from blood. The subset is: CD45RA-negative fraction. These receptors came from a man between 18 and 29 years old in good health.

In this sample, this clone turned up once. The same CDR3 can be traced to other DNA sequences in this sample. The chain carries TRBV5-1 and TRBJ2-3; tentative D call: TRBD1 (5 bases). Trimming pared 1 base from V and 4 bases from J, leaving 10 bases between. This CDR3 is built from 14 residues. CDR1 is SGHRS and CDR2 is YFSETQ in the germline V gene. CDR3 residues: CASSLTPRADTQYF. Written as DNA, the CDR3 is TGCGCCAGCAGCTTGACACCCAGGGCAGATACGCAGTATTTT. Full variable domain (outside the CDR3, taken from reference TRBV5-1 and TRBJ2-3): KAGVTQTPRYLIKTRGQQVTLSCSPISGHRSVSWYQQTPGQGLQFLFEYFSETQRNKGNFPGRFSGRQFSNSRSEMNVSTLELGDSALYLCASSLTPRADTQYFGPGTRLTVL.

Ten or more counts support this clone. The chain links TRBV4-2 to TRBJ2-1; a weak D match, TRBD2 (6 bases). The germline V gene has CDR1 LGHNA and CDR2 YNFKEQ. This CDR3 has 17 residues. Trimming shortened V by 4 bases and J by 3 bases, and 19 bases separated the two germline ends. The CDR3 reads CASSPQRWGEYYNEQFF. CDR3 sequence (DNA): TGTGCCAGCAGCCCCCAGCGCTGGGGGGAGTACTACAATGAGCAGTTCTTC.

This clone was seen more than once but under ten times. The chain links TRBV6-1 to TRBJ2-3; D is possibly TRBD1 (5 bases). CDR1 is MNHNS, CDR2 SASEGT, per germline. V was trimmed by 4 bases and J by 2 bases, leaving 16 bases between them. This CDR3 has 16 residues. CDR3 sequence reads: CASSGGSSPSTDTQYF. For the CDR3, the DNA is TGTGCCAGCAGTGGGGGCAGCAGCCCTTCCACAGATACGCAGTATTTT.

V is TRBV14 and J is TRBJ2-7; TRBD1 agrees at 11 bases. The junction had 14 bases not matched to a gene; V was cut back by 2 bases and J by 2 bases. Germline CDR1 SGHDN, CDR2 FVKESK. The CDR3 contains 19 residues. CDR3 coding DNA: TGTGCCAGCAGCCAACGTTTTGGCTCGGGACAGGGGGATCCCTACGAGCAGTACTTC. Its translation is CASSQRFGSGQGDPYEQYF. The variable domain in full, with the rest retrieved from reference TRBV14 and TRBJ2-7, is EAGVTQFPSHSVIEKGQTVTLRCDPISGHDNLYWYRRVMGKEIKFLLHFVKESKQDESGMPNNRFLAERTGGTYSTLKVQPAELEDSGVYFCASSQRFGSGQGDPYEQYFGPGTRLTVT.

The chain couples TRBV7-8 to TRBJ2-5; no clear D gene. Trimming stripped 6 bases from V and 5 bases from J, with 10 bases between. CDR1 is SGHVS and CDR2 is FQNEAQ in the germline V gene. The CDR3 length is 12 residues. The CDR3, as DNA: TGTGCCAGCAGTGGTGTGATGGAGACCCAGTACTTC. Amino acid sequence: CASSGVMETQYF.

The chain employs TRBV27 and TRBJ1-2; 7 nucleotides match TRBD1. Germline V gene lookup returns CDR1 MNHEY and CDR2 SMNVEV (reference sequence). Trimming cost V 6 bases and J 7 bases; bases outside gene matches: 8. The CDR3 extends over 13 amino acids. The CDR3 sequence is CASSPARGLGYTF. CDR3 coding DNA: TGTGCCAGCAGCCCTGCTAGGGGGCTTGGCTACACCTTC.

This clone was seen only once. This rearrangement joins TRBV5-1 to TRBJ1-2, with D possibly matching TRBD1 (6 bases). CDR1 is SGHRS, CDR2 YFSETQ, per germline. V was clipped by 5 bases and J by 3 bases, with 17 bases between them. The CDR3 runs to 15 residues. CDR3 nucleotide sequence: TGCGCCAGCAGTCCAGGGGAGAAGGGGTACTATGGCTACACCTTC. It specifies CASSPGEKGYYGYTF. The full variable domain, rest sourced from reference TRBV5-1 and TRBJ1-2, is KAGVTQTPRYLIKTRGQQVTLSCSPISGHRSVSWYQQTPGQGLQFLFEYFSETQRNKGNFPGRFSGRQFSNSRSEMNVSTLELGDSALYLCASSPGEKGYYGYTFGSGTRLTVV.

Only a few counts were recorded for this clone. V is TRBV5-6 and J is TRBJ1-2; D not certain. This CDR3 has 13 residues. V was pared by 4 bases and J by 7 bases, with 14 bases between. Per the germline V gene, CDR1 is SGHDT and CDR2 is YYEEEE. CDR3 amino acids: CASSGGLHLGYTF. The CDR3 bases are TGTGCCAGCAGCGGCGGCCTTCATCTTGGCTACACCTTC.

The V call is TRBV2, the J call TRBJ1-2; D might be TRBD1 (5 bases). The CDR3 spans 14 residues. Germline V gives CDR1 SNHLY, CDR2 FYNNEI. Trimming left V 6 bases short and J 0 bases short, with 11 bases between. The CDR3 sequence is CASSPSTANYGYTF. The CDR3, as DNA: TGTGCCAGCAGCCCCTCGACAGCTAACTATGGCTACACCTTC.

The chain joins TRBV30 to TRBJ1-2; 10 positions agree with TRBD1. The CDR3 consists of 16 residues. V was clipped by 5 bases and J by 4 bases; unmatched bases: 13. Germline V gene data show CDR1 as GTSNPN and CDR2 as SVGIG (reference sequence). Here the CDR3 reads CAWFRGQGVSRYGYTF. In nucleotides, the CDR3 is TGTGCCTGGTTCCGAGGACAGGGGGTCTCTCGCTATGGCTACACCTTC.

The V gene is TRBV19, the J gene TRBJ1-5; D remains unclear. There are 13 residues in the CDR3. V dropped 1 base and J dropped 6 bases, with 7 bases sitting between them. Looked up from germline, CDR1 is LNHDA and CDR2 is SQIVND (reference sequence). In DNA form, the CDR3 reads TGTGCCAGTAGTATAGCTGTGGGTCAGCCCCAGCATTTT. Its translation is CASSIAVGQPQHF.

The CDR3 DNA reads TGCAGTGCTAAGCGCGCGGGTGAGCAGTTCTTC. Residues: CSAKRAGEQFF. The J gene is TRBJ2-1, the V gene TRBV20-1; maybe TRBD2 (5 bases). Trimming removed 4 bases from V and 9 bases from J, with 10 bases in between. The CDR3 has 11 residues. Germline V gene lookup returns CDR1 DFQATT and CDR2 SNEGSKA (reference sequence).

The chain couples TRBV2 to TRBJ1-5, with TRBD1 as a possible D gene (5 bases). CDR1 and CDR2 (germline): SNHLY, FYNNEI. V was clipped by 5 bases and J by 4 bases, with 12 bases between them. The CDR3 contains 14 residues. The CDR3 DNA sequence: TGTGCCAGCAGTCGGACGGGGGGAAATCAGCCCCAGCATTTT. It codes for CASSRTGGNQPQHF.

The chain has TRBV7-9 and TRBJ1-2; D call uncertain. With 2 bases removed from V and 0 bases from J, the gap between germline ends came to 10 bases. Germline loops: CDR1 SEHNR, CDR2 FQNEAQ (reference sequence). The CDR3 is made up of 15 amino acids. CDR3: CASSLTNTPNYGYTF. The CDR3 DNA reads as TGTGCCAGCAGCTTAACGAACACACCTAACTATGGCTACACCTTC.

Comments on this clone: A much larger clone lies one base from this, so it may be a read error. Other DNA sequences in this sample translate to the same CDR3. The chain couples TRBV7-9 to TRBJ1-1; D unclear. V was shortened by 5 bases and J by 0 bases, with 4 bases between the two germline ends. CDR3 length: 12 residues. Germline V gene sequence: CDR1 SEHNR, CDR2 FQNEAQ (reference sequence). DNA for the CDR3: TGTGCCAGCAGCCCGATGAACACTGAAGCTTTCTTT. Translated, it gives CASSPMNTEAFF.

The V and J genes are TRBV30 and TRBJ1-1, with TRBD1 matching 8 bases. The CDR3 is made up of 13 amino acids. Germline loops: CDR1 GTSNPN, CDR2 SVGIG (reference sequence). Germline trimming cut 3 bases from V and 5 bases from J; bases unmatched to any gene: 5. CDR3 nucleotide sequence: TGTGCCTGGAGACACACAGGGGGAACTGAAGCTTTCTTT. Amino acid sequence: CAWRHTGGTEAFF.

This clone has only a few counts. V gene TRBV30 combines with J gene TRBJ2-5, with D possibly TRBD2 on 6 matching bases. CDR1 is GTSNPN, CDR2 SVGIG, per germline (reference sequence). Trimming pared 2 bases from V and 2 bases from J, leaving 12 bases between. This CDR3 has 14 residues. The CDR3 region is CAWSRLAVQETQYF. The DNA for the CDR3 is TGTGCCTGGAGTAGGTTAGCGGTGCAAGAGACCCAGTACTTC.

J is TRBJ1-6 and V is TRBV6-6; D is possibly TRBD1 (6 bases). The CDR3 contains 15 residues. Deletions cut 7 bases from V and 0 bases from J, with 10 bases between. The germline CDR1 and CDR2 sequences are MNHNY and SVGAGI (reference sequence). The CDR3 loop reads CASNQQGSYNSPLHF. CDR3 nucleotide sequence: TGTGCCAGCAACCAACAGGGCTCCTATAATTCACCCCTCCACTTT.

The chain combines TRBV30 with TRBJ2-1; 12 bases agree with TRBD1. Germline CDR1 is GTSNPN and CDR2 is SVGIG (reference sequence). Germline trimming cut 4 bases from V and 8 bases from J; bases unmatched to any gene: 6. The length of the CDR3 is 14 residues. The CDR3 loop is CAWKRDRGRDEQFF. The CDR3 nucleotides read TGTGCCTGGAAAAGGGACAGGGGGCGCGATGAGCAGTTCTTC.

V is TRBV29-1 and J is TRBJ2-6; D possibly corresponds to TRBD2 (6 bases). The CDR3 sequence is 15 residues long. The V and J ends lost 4 bases and 0 bases respectively, with 10 bases between them. Germline V lookup: CDR1 SQVTM, CDR2 ANQGSEA. The CDR3 coding sequence is TGCAGCGTTGCTGGAGGGGTCTCTGGGGCCAACGTCCTGACTTTC. This codes for CSVAGGVSGANVLTF.

This clone occurred once. This chain uses TRBV28 with TRBJ1-4; 8 bases are a match to TRBD1. V shed 8 bases, J shed 6 bases, and the junction held 8 bases outside the gene matches. The CDR3 runs to 14 residues. Germline V gene data show CDR1 as MDHEN and CDR2 as SYDVKM. The CDR3 loop reads CASGTQGADEKLFF. The CDR3 DNA reads TGTGCCAGCGGGACCCAGGGGGCGGATGAAAAACTGTTTTTT.

A few counts support this clone. CDR3 DNA sequence: TGTGCCACCAGCAGAGATCCCAAAGAAGAGCAGTACTTC. As protein: CATSRDPKEEQYF. The V call is TRBV15, the J call TRBJ2-7; the D is unclear. V was pared by 0 bases and J by 7 bases, with 10 bases between. The length of the CDR3 is 13 residues. Germline V CDR1 and CDR2: LNHNV, YYDKDF (reference sequence).

The chain employs TRBV1 and TRBJ2-4. TRBV1 is labeled a pseudogene. The CDR3 is 20 residues long. CDR3 nucleotide sequence: TGCACCAGCAGCCCCCAATGGGCATTATCGGGCGCCTTAGCCAAAAACATTCAGTACTTC. Translating gives CTSSPQWALSGALAKNIQYF.

This chain connects TRBV6-1 to TRBJ2-2; 7 nucleotides line up with TRBD1. CDR1 is MNHNS, CDR2 SASEGT, per germline. This CDR3 contains 16 residues. V gave up 4 bases and J gave up 8 bases; unmatched junction bases: 13. The CDR3 here is CASSVQGRHLVGELFF. CDR3 nucleotide sequence: TGTGCCAGCAGTGTACAGGGGCGGCACTTGGTAGGGGAGCTGTTTTTT.

This clone was seen only a few times. The chain combines TRBV11-3 with TRBJ2-3; 16 bases are shared with TRBD2. Unmatched junction bases numbered 8, after V lost 5 bases and J lost 3 bases. CDR3 size: 18 residues. The V gene's germline CDR1 is SGHNT and CDR2 YENEEA. DNA for the CDR3: TGTGCCAGCAGCCAAGGGACTAGCGGGAGGGCCGGAACAGATACGCAGTATTTT. Its translation: CASSQGTSGRAGTDTQYF.

This clone occurred a few times. V and J are TRBV29-1 and TRBJ1-2; D is perhaps TRBD1 (6 bases). Deletions cut 6 bases from V and 6 bases from J, with 14 bases between. CDR3 length: 12 amino acids. Per germline, CDR1 SQVTM and CDR2 ANQGSEA. The CDR3 spells CSVSQGIDGYTF. DNA for the CDR3: TGCAGCGTGTCGCAGGGGATAGATGGCTACACCTTC.

This chain uses TRBV2 with TRBJ2-1; D might be TRBD1 (5 bases). The ends were cut back, 3 bases at V and 10 bases at J, with 13 bases in the middle. The CDR3 is 13 amino acids. Germline CDR1 is SNHLY and CDR2 is FYNNEI. Here the CDR3 DNA reads TGTGCCAGCAGTGAGCACAGGAGCTTGGAGCAGTTCTTC. This gives the protein CASSEHRSLEQFF.

The chain joins TRBV6-5 to TRBJ2-2; D is perhaps TRBD2 (6 bases). The V gene lost 2 bases and the J gene lost 4 bases, with 14 bases spanning the gap. CDR3 length: 16 residues. CDR1 is MNHEY, CDR2 SVGAGI, per germline. The CDR3 is CASSYRRGGGTGELFF. Here the CDR3 DNA reads TGTGCCAGCAGTTACCGGAGGGGAGGAGGCACCGGGGAGCTGTTTTTT.

This chain links TRBV4-3 with TRBJ2-3, with D perhaps matching TRBD1 (7 bases). This CDR3 spans 16 amino acids. The germline CDR1 and CDR2 sequences are LGHNA and YSLEER. V was trimmed by 0 bases and J by 1 base, leaving 11 bases between them. Written as DNA, the CDR3 is TGCGCCAGCAGCCAAGATGGGGGGACAGGCACAGATACGCAGTATTTT. Encoded protein: CASSQDGGTGTDTQYF.

The chain carries TRBV5-1 and TRBJ2-1; possible D gene TRBD2, 6 bases. Germline V CDR1 and CDR2: SGHRS, YFSETQ. Between the trimmed V and J ends, which lost 0 bases and 9 bases, there was a span of 19 bases. The CDR3 runs to 16 residues. The CDR3, as DNA: TGCGCCAGCAGCTTGGCAGCTGGCATAAGGGACTTTGAGCAGTTCTTC. Protein product: CASSLAAGIRDFEQFF.